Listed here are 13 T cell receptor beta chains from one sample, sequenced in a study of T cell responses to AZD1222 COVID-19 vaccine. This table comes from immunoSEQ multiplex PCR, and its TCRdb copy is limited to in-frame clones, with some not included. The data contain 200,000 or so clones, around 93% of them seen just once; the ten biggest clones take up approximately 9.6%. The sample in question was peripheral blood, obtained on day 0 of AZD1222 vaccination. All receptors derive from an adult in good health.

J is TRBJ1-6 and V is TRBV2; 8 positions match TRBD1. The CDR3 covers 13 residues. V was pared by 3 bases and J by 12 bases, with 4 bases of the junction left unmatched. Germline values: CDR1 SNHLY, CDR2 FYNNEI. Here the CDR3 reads CASSDRGHGPLHF. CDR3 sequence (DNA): TGTGCCAGCAGTGACAGGGGGCACGGACCCCTCCACTTT.

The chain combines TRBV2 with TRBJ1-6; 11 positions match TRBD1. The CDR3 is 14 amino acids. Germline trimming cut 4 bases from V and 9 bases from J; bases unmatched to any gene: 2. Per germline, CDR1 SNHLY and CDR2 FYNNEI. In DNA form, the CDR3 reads TGTGCCAGCAGTGGGACAGGGGGCCCTTCACCCCTCCACTTT. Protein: CASSGTGGPSPLHF.

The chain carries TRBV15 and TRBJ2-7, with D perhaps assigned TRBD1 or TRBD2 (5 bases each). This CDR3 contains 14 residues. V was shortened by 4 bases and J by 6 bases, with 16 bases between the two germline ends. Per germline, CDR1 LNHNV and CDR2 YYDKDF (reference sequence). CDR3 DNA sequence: TGTGCCACCAGCATCGAGGGACGGACCCTCGAGCAGTACTTC. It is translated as CATSIEGRTLEQYF.

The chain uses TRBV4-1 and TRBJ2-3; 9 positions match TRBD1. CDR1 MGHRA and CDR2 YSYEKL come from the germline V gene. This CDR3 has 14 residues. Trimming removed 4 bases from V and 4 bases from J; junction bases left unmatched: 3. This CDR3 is CASSPGQGPDTQYF. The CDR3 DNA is TGCGCCAGCAGCCCAGGACAGGGGCCAGATACGCAGTATTTT.

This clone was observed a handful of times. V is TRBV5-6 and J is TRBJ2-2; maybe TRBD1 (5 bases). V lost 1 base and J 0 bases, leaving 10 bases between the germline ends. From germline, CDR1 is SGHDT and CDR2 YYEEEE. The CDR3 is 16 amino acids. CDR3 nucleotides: TGTGCCAGCAGCTTGTTAGACAGATCGAACACCGGGGAGCTGTTTTTT. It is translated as CASSLLDRSNTGELFF. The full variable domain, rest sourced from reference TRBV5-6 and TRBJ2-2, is DAGVTQSPTHLIKTRGQQVTLRCSPKSGHDTVSWYQQALGQGPQFIFQYYEEEERQRGNFPDRFSGHQFPNYSSELNVNALLLGDSALYLCASSLLDRSNTGELFFGEGSRLTVL.

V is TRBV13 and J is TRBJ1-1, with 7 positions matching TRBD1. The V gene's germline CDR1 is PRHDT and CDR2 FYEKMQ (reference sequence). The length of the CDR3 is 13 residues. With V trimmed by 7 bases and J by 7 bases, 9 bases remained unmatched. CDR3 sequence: CASISGGPYEAFF. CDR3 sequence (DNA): TGTGCCAGCATCTCAGGGGGGCCCTATGAAGCTTTCTTT.

The chain's CDR3 is CASSVDTSGRTYNEQFF. CDR3 DNA sequence: TGTGCCAGCAGCGTAGACACCTCAGGGCGAACTTACAATGAGCAGTTCTTC. The gene calls are TRBV9 and TRBJ2-1; tentatively, D is TRBD1 (5 bases). This CDR3 has 17 residues. Between the trimmed V and J ends, which lost 0 bases and 4 bases, there was a span of 17 bases. Germline V CDR1 and CDR2: SGDLS, YYNGEE.

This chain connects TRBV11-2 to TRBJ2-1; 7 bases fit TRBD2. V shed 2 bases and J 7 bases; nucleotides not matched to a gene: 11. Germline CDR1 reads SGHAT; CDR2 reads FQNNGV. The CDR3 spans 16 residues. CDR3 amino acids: CASSLQFASGKNEQFF. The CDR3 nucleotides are TGTGCCAGCAGCTTACAGTTTGCTAGCGGTAAGAATGAGCAGTTCTTC.

DNA of the CDR3: TGTGCCACCAGTGATAACAACAGGGGGATGAATCAGCCCCAGCATTTT. Translated: CATSDNNRGMNQPQHF. V gene TRBV24-1 combines with J gene TRBJ1-5; TRBD1 matches 8 bases. Germline V gives CDR1 KGHDR, CDR2 SFDVKD. The V and J ends lost 3 bases and 4 bases, in that order; junction bases with no gene match: 7. CDR3 size: 16 residues.

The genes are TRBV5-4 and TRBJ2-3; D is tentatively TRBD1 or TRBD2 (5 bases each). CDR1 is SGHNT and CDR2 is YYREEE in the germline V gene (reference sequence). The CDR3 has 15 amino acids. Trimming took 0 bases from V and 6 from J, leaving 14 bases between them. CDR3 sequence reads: CASSLVGVGADTQYF. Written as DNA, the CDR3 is TGTGCCAGCAGCTTGGTCGGGGTTGGGGCGGATACGCAGTATTTT.

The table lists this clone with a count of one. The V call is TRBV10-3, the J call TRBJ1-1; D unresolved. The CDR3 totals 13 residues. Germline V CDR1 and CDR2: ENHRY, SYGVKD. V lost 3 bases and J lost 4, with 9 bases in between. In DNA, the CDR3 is TGTGCCATCAGTGATTCTAGCCTCACTGAAGCTTTCTTT. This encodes CAISDSSLTEAFF.

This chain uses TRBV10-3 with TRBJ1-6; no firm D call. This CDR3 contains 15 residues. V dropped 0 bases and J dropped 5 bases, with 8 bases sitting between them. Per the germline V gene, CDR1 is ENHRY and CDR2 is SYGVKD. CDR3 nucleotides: TGTGCCATCAGTGAGTCGGTACAGAATAATTCACCCCTCCACTTT. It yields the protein CAISESVQNNSPLHF.

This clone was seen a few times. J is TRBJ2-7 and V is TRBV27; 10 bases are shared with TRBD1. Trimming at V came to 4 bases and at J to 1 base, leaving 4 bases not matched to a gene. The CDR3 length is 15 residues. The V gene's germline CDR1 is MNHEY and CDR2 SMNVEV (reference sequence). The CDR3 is CASSSGQGHSYEQYF. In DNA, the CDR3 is TGTGCCAGCAGTTCGGGACAGGGGCATTCCTACGAGCAGTACTTC.